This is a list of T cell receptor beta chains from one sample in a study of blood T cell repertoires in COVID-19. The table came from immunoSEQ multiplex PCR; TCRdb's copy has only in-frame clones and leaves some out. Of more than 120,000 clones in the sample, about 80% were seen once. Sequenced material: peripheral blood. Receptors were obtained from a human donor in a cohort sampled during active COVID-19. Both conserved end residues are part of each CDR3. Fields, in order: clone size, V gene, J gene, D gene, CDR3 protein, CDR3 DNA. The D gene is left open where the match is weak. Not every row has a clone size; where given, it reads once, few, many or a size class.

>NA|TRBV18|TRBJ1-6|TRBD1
CASSPTGQGTSGSYNSPLHF
TGTGCCAGCTCACCCACGGGACAGGGGACATCTGGCTCCTATAATTCACCCCTCCACTTT
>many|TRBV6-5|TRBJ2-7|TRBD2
CASSNPGLAVYEQYF
TGTGCCAGCAGTAACCCGGGACTAGCGGTCTACGAGCAGTACTTC
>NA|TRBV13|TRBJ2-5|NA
CASSLLTSDETQYF
TGTGCCAGCAGCCTACTGACGAGCGATGAGACCCAGTACTTC
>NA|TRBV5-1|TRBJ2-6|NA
CASSPGLSGANVLTF
TGCGCCAGCAGCCCTGGGCTATCTGGGGCCAACGTCCTGACTTTC
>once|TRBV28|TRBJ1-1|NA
CASSLVGRAAFF
TGTGCCAGCAGTTTGGTGGGGAGGGCAGCTTTCTTT
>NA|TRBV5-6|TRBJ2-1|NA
CASSLTTRHNEQFF
TGTGCCAGCAGCCTCACTACTAGGCACAATGAGCAGTTCTTC
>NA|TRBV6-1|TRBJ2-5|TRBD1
CASSETPQGGRETQYF
TGTGCCAGCAGTGAAACCCCACAGGGGGGTAGGGAGACCCAGTACTTC
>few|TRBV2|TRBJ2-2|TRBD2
CASSGGGAGGPSANTGELFF
TGTGCCAGCAGTGGGGGAGGTGCGGGAGGGCCCTCCGCGAACACCGGGGAGCTGTTTTTT
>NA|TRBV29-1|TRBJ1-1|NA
CSVGVHQGPEAFF
TGCAGCGTTGGGGTGCATCAGGGCCCTGAAGCTTTCTTT
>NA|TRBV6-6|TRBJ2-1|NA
CASSSTGVRSNEQFF
TGTGCCAGCAGTTCTACGGGAGTAAGATCTAATGAGCAGTTCTTC
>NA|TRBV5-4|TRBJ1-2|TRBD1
CASSLEVRTGVYGYTF
TGTGCCAGCAGCTTGGAAGTCCGGACAGGGGTCTATGGCTACACCTTC
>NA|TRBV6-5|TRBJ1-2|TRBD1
CASSYSSGAGGGYTF
TGTGCCAGCAGTTACTCGTCTGGCGCAGGGGGAGGCTACACCTTC
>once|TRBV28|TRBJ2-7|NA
CASSLQGPYEQYF
TGTGCCAGCAGTCTTCAGGGCCCCTACGAGCAGTACTTC
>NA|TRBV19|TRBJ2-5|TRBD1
CASSIGTGGETQYF
TGTGCCAGTAGTATCGGGACAGGGGGGGAGACCCAGTACTTC
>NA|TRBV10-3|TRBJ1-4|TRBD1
CAISANLGQGTNEKLFF
TGTGCCATCAGTGCAAATTTGGGACAGGGTACTAATGAAAAACTGTTTTTT
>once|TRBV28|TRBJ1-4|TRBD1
CASSPQGANEKLFF
TGTGCCAGCAGCCCACAGGGGGCTAATGAAAAACTGTTTTTT
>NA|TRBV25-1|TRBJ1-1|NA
CASSNAGPTEAFF
TGTGCCAGCAGTAATGCAGGGCCTACTGAAGCTTTCTTT
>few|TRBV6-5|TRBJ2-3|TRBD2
CASSYGGGAGADTQYF
TGTGCCAGCAGTTACGGCGGGGGGGCCGGGGCAGATACGCAGTATTTT
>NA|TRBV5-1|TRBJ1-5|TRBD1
CASSLDQGVGQPQHF
TGCGCCAGCAGCTTGGATCAGGGGGTGGGTCAGCCCCAGCATTTT
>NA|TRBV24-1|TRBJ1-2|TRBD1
CATSQRTGSLYGYTF
TGTGCCACCAGTCAAAGGACAGGGAGTCTCTATGGCTACACCTTC
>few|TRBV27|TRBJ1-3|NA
CASSLSRGQGGIAGNTIYF
TGTGCCAGCAGTTTATCCCGGGGTCAGGGAGGAATCGCTGGAAACACCATATATTTT
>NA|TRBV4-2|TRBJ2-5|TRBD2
CASSGSGGDQETQYF
TGTGCCAGCAGTGGCAGCGGGGGGGACCAAGAGACCCAGTACTTC
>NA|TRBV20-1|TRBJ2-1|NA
CSASGMAASSYNEQFF
TGCAGTGCTAGTGGTATGGCGGCCAGCTCCTACAATGAGCAGTTCTTC
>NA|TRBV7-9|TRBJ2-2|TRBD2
CASSAGLAEITGELFF
TGTGCCAGCAGCGCGGGACTAGCGGAGATAACCGGGGAGCTGTTTTTT
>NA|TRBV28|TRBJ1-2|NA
CASRIPDSPYGYTF
TGTGCCAGCAGGATACCCGACAGCCCCTATGGCTACACCTTC
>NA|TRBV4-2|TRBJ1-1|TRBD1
CASSQSGTGVGITEAFF
TGTGCCAGCAGCCAATCCGGGACAGGGGTGGGGATCACTGAAGCTTTCTTT
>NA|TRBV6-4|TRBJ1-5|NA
CASSTELNQPQHF
TGTGCCAGCAGTACAGAACTCAATCAGCCCCAGCATTTT
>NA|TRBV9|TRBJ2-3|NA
CASSVEGGVADTQYF
TGTGCCAGCAGCGTAGAAGGGGGGGTAGCAGATACGCAGTATTTT
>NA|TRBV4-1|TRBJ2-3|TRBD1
CASRRTGDLGDTQYF
TGCGCCAGCAGGCGAACAGGGGACCTGGGAGATACGCAGTATTTT
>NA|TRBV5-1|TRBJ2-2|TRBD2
CASSPTGLAGGQRTGELFF
TGCGCCAGCAGCCCGACCGGGCTAGCGGGAGGGCAACGAACCGGGGAGCTGTTTTTT
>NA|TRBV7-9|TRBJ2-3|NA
CASSLAGVGADTQYF
TGTGCCAGCAGCTTAGCGGGAGTAGGCGCAGATACGCAGTATTTT
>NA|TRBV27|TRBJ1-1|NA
CASSLAQGGTEAFF
TGTGCCAGCAGTTTAGCCCAGGGCGGCACTGAAGCTTTCTTT
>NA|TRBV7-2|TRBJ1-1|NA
CASSLVAAGSEAFF
TGTGCCAGCAGCTTAGTGGCAGCGGGTAGTGAAGCTTTCTTT
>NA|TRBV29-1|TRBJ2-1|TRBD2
CSVDLAGIGVNEQFF
TGCAGCGTTGATCTAGCGGGGATCGGGGTCAATGAGCAGTTCTTC
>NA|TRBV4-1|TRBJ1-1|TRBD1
CASSQLLGGQRENTEAFF
TGCGCCAGCAGCCAACTTCTAGGGGGACAGAGAGAGAACACTGAAGCTTTCTTT
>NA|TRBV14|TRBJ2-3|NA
CASSQGRVGRTDTQYF
TGTGCCAGCAGCCAAGGTCGGGTCGGCCGCACAGATACGCAGTATTTT
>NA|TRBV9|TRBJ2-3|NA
CASSERVTDTQYF
TGTGCCAGCAGCGAACGGGTGACAGATACGCAGTATTTT
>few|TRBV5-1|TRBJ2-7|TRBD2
CASSLDGGALEQYF
TGCGCCAGCAGCTTGGACGGGGGGGCGTTGGAGCAGTACTTC
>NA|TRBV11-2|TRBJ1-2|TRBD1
CASIPRDRGPNYGYTF
TGTGCCAGCATCCCGCGGGACAGGGGACCTAACTATGGCTACACCTTC
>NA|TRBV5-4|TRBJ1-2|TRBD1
CASSLDRGGGYTF
TGTGCCAGCAGCTTGGACAGGGGCGGAGGCTACACCTTC
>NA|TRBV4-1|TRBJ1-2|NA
CASSQDLSQRGYGYTF
TGCGCCAGCAGCCAAGATCTTTCCCAAAGGGGCTATGGCTACACCTTC
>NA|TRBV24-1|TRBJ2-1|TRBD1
CANKGTNYRTGDNEQFF
TGTGCCAACAAAGGCACCAATTATCGGACAGGGGACAATGAGCAGTTCTTC
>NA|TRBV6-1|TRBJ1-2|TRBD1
CASSAFFKRQGAGYTF
TGTGCCAGCAGTGCCTTCTTTAAGCGACAGGGGGCAGGCTACACCTTC
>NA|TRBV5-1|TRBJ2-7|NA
CASSRAQGKGYEQYF
TGCGCCAGCAGCAGAGCCCAGGGCAAAGGCTACGAGCAGTACTTC
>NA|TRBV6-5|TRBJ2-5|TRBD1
CASSRDRVGETQYF
TGTGCCAGCAGTCGCGACAGGGTTGGGGAGACCCAGTACTTC
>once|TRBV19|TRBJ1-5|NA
CASSILQGGESNQPQHF
TGTGCCAGTAGTATCCTGCAGGGAGGTGAGAGCAATCAGCCCCAGCATTTT
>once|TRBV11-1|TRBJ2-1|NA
CASSETSRSVDEQFF
TGTGCCAGCAGCGAAACCTCCCGGAGTGTCGATGAGCAGTTCTTC
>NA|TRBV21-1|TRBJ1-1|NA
CASSKVCKGASSEAFF
TGTGCCAGCAGCAAAGTCTGCAAGGGGGCTTCGTCTGAAGCTTTCTTT
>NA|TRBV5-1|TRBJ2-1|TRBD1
CASSLDRGNGNEQFF
TGCGCCAGCAGCTTGGACAGGGGGAATGGCAATGAGCAGTTCTTC
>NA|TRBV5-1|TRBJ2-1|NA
CASSLSGNSYNEQFF
TGCGCCAGCAGCTTGTCCGGGAACTCCTACAATGAGCAGTTCTTC
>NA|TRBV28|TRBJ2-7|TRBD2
CASTPSVGGGLEQYF
TGTGCCAGCACCCCAAGTGTGGGGGGGGGTCTCGAGCAGTACTTC
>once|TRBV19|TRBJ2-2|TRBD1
CASRKPGQGYTGELFF
TGTGCCAGTAGAAAACCGGGACAGGGGTACACCGGGGAGCTGTTTTTT